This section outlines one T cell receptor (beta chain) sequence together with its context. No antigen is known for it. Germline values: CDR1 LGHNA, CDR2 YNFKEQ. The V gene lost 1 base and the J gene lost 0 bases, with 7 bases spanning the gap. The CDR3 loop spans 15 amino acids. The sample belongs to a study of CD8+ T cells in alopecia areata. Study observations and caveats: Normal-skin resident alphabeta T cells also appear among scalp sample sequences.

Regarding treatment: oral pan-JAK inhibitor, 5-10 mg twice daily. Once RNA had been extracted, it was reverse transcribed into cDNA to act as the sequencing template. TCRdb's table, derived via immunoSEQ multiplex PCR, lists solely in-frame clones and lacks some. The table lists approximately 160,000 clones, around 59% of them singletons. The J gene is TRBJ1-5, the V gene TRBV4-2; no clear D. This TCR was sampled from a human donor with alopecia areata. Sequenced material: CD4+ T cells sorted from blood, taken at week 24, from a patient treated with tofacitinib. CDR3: CASSQAHNSNQPQHF. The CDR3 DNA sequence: TGTGCCAGCAGCCAAGCGCATAATAGCAATCAGCCCCAGCATTTT.